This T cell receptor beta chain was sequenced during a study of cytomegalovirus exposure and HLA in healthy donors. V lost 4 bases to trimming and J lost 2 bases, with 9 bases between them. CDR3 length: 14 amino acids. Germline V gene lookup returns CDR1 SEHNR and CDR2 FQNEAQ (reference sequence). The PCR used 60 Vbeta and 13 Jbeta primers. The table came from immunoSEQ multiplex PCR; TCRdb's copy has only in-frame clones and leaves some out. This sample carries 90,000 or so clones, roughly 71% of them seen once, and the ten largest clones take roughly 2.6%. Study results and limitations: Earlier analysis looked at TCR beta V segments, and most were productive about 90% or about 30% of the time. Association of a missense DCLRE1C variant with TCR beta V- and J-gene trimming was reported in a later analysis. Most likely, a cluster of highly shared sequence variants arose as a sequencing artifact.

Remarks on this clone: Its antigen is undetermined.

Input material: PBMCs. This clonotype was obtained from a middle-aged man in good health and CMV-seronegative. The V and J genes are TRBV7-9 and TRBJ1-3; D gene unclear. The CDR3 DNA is TGTGCCAGCAGCTCCCTCACAGCTGGAAACACCATATATTTT. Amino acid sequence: CASSSLTAGNTIYF.